This T cell receptor (beta chain) was profiled in a study of T cell repertoires in cytomegalovirus infection. Across the study: Epitope selection comprised recently identified HLA-C-restricted CMV epitopes and well-studied HLA-B-restricted CMV epitopes. TCR beta signatures that were public indicated CMV infection and matching HLA type.

Germline V gene sequence: CDR1 MNHEY, CDR2 SVGAGI. V was cut by 7 bases and J by 2 bases, with 16 bases left in between. This CDR3 has 15 residues. Study-level findings and limits: Adding up the frequency of public TCR beta families identified people who carried CMV plus the relevant HLA.

TCRdb reprocessed the reads with MiXCR, giving one entry per CDR3 protein. The table lists about 900,000 distinct CDR3 sequences, 30% to 40% of them singletons. This clonotype was picked up a small number of times. Antigen specificity is unknown. V is TRBV6-5 and J is TRBJ2-3, with D perhaps being TRBD1 or TRBD2 (6 bases each). The source material was cultured CD8+ T cells from PBMCs, sampled from culture after CMV antigen stimulation. This receptor was taken from a human donor in good health (CMV status not recorded). Some clones in this sample may be carry-over from other donors' samples. CDR3 region: CASTAGGPPTDTQYF. CDR3 coding DNA: TGTGCCAGCACCGCCGGGGGCCCACCCACAGATACGCAGTATTTT.